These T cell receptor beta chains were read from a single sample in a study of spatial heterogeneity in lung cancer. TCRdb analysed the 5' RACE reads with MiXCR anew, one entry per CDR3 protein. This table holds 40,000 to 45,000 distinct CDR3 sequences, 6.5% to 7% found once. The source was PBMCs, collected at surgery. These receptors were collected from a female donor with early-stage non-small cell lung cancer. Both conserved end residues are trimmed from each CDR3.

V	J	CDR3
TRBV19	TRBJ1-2	ASSIDREFYGYT
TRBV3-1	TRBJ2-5	ASSQDQILVAQY
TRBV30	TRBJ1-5	AWSGGGGQPQH
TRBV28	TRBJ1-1	ASILGSASQDTEAF
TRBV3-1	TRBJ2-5	AARDYSQETQY
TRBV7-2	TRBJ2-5	ASSPGLPEAQY
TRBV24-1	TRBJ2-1	ATSESGQYRGDEQF
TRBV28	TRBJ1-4	ASNGATNEKLF
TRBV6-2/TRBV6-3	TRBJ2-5	ASSYSLGGQETQY
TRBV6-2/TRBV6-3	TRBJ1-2	ASSYLSDRALLDGYT
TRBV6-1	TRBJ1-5	ASSGQGGQPQH
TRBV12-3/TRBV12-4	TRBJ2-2	ASGGQAALDGELF
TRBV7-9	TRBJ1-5	ASTIQGAGNQPQH
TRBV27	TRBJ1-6	ASSLGGIRSYNSPLH
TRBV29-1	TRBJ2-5	SVAGKQETQY
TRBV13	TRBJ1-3	ASSRQSGNTIY
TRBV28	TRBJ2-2	ASSSWTGELF
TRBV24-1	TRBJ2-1	ATSDLGARSYNEQF
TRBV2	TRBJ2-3	ASTKDTDTQY
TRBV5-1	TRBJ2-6	ASSFRGANVLT